This passage covers 22 T cell receptor beta chains from one sample sequenced in a study of T cells after yellow fever vaccination. TCRdb analysed the 5' RACE reads with MiXCR anew, one entry per CDR3 protein. The repertoire holds 400,000 or so distinct CDR3 sequences, approximately 10% seen once, with less than 20% in the top ten. The material sequenced was PBMCs, taken on the day of the first yellow fever vaccination. These receptor sequences come from a man younger than 35 who received the YFV17D yellow fever vaccine.

This chain links TRBV7-8 with TRBJ2-1; 14 bases line up with TRBD2. CDR3 length equals 16 residues. Germline loops: CDR1 SGHVS, CDR2 FQNEAQ. V dropped 5 bases and J dropped 7; count of bases not matched to a gene: 7. The chain's CDR3 is CASSPWTSGGYNEQFF. The CDR3 DNA reads as TGTGCCAGCAGCCCTTGGACTAGCGGGGGGTATAATGAGCAGTTCTTC.

The rearrangement links TRBV4-3 to TRBJ2-5; the D is unclear. The V gene's germline CDR1 is LGHNA and CDR2 YSLEER. Between the trimmed V and J ends, which lost 0 bases and 7 bases, there was a span of 9 bases. This CDR3 is built from 13 residues. This CDR3 is CASSQDMMGTQYF. The CDR3, as DNA: TGCGCCAGCAGCCAAGATATGATGGGGACCCAGTACTTC.

V usage is TRBV20-1 and J usage is TRBJ1-2, with D unresolved. The CDR3 runs to 13 residues. V dropped 6 bases and J dropped 2 bases, with 13 bases sitting between them. Germline CDR1 DFQATT, CDR2 SNEGSKA (reference sequence). CDR3 loop: CSARDAENYGYTF. The CDR3 DNA follows: TGCAGTGCCCGCGATGCAGAGAACTATGGCTACACCTTC.

The gene calls are TRBV24-1 and TRBJ1-1; unclear D gene. Germline CDR1 is KGHDR and CDR2 is SFDVKD. There are 15 residues in the CDR3. Deletions cut 3 bases from V and 1 base from J, with 11 bases between. The CDR3, as DNA: TGTGCCACCAGTGATACCAGGAGCGGGAACACTGAAGCTTTCTTT. Translated, it gives CATSDTRSGNTEAFF.

The V and J genes are TRBV4-3 and TRBJ2-7, with 8 bases that match TRBD1. Germline loops: CDR1 LGHNA, CDR2 YSLEER. The CDR3 runs 13 residues. The ends lost 0 bases at V and 10 bases at J; junction bases unmatched: 5. Here the CDR3 reads CASSQERTGRQYF. The CDR3 DNA reads as TGCGCCAGCAGCCAAGAGAGGACAGGGCGACAGTACTTC.

This clonotype was counted a few times. The CDR3 DNA follows: TGCAGTGCCATTGGGACAGCTAATCGCTCTGGGGCCAACGTCCTGACTTTC. Translation gives CSAIGTANRSGANVLTF. The chain combines TRBV20-1 with TRBJ2-6; 7 nucleotides line up with TRBD1. Germline CDR1 reads DFQATT; CDR2 reads SNEGSKA (reference sequence). V lost 6 bases, J lost 0 bases, and 11 bases stayed unmatched. CDR3 length equals 17 residues.

This clonotype was found many times. The rearrangement uses TRBV7-8 and TRBJ1-5; D gene uncertain. CDR1 and CDR2 from the germline V gene are SGHVS and FQNEAQ. CDR3 length: 15 residues. V lost 7 bases to trimming and J lost 7 bases, with 20 bases between them. CDR3 in DNA: TGTGCCAGCACCGCCCGGCGGGGTGTTGAGCAGCCCCAGCATTTT. This translates into CASTARRGVEQPQHF.

The chain employs TRBV4-1 and TRBJ1-3, with TRBD1 as a possible D gene (6 bases). Germline CDR1 and CDR2: MGHRA and YSYEKL. V lost 2 bases, J lost 0 bases, and 11 bases lay in between. The CDR3 has 16 amino acids. The CDR3 DNA reads as TGCGCCAGCAGCCAAACTACAGGGAGCTCTGGAAACACCATATATTTT. This gives the protein CASSQTTGSSGNTIYF.

This clonotype has at least ten counts. Germline is not matched at one junction end, which may reflect a read error. The rearrangement links TRBV12-3 or TRBV12-4 to TRBJ2-2, with D unresolved. CDR3 size: 13 residues. The CDR3 loop reads CASSLGLTRELFF. The CDR3 DNA sequence: TGTGCCAGCAGTTTAGGACTCACCAGGGAGCTGTTTTTT.

Worth noting for this clonotype: Since a much larger clone is just one base distant, this may be a read error. This sequence joins TRBV12-3 or TRBV12-4 and TRBJ2-6; D might be TRBD1 (5 bases). The length of the CDR3 is 14 residues. CDR3 coding DNA: TGTGCCAGCAGTTTGGCACTTGGGGCCAACGTCATGACTTTC. Residues: CASSLALGANVMTF.

This clonotype was detected many times. The chain combines TRBV7-3 with TRBJ2-2; D ambiguous. V was trimmed by 2 bases and J by 4 bases, leaving 8 bases between them. The CDR3 loop spans 14 amino acids. The germline V gene encodes CDR1 SGHTA and CDR2 FQGTGA. The CDR3 sequence: CASSLGVGTGELFF. DNA for the CDR3: TGTGCCAGCAGCTTAGGGGTCGGCACCGGGGAGCTGTTTTTT.

The V gene is TRBV7-9, the J gene TRBJ1-4, with D possibly being TRBD1 (6 bases). The germline V gene encodes CDR1 SEHNR and CDR2 FQNEAQ (reference sequence). Trimming left V 4 bases short and J 8 bases short, with 14 bases between. The CDR3 totals 14 residues. The CDR3 region is CASSWGGGEEKLFF. The CDR3 coding sequence is TGTGCCAGCAGCTGGGGAGGGGGGGAAGAAAAACTGTTTTTT.

The table lists this clonotype with many counts. This chain connects TRBV7-9 to TRBJ2-1; D is unclear. Trimming removed 10 bases from V and 0 bases from J, with 10 bases in between. Germline-derived CDR1 and CDR2 are SEHNR and FQNEAQ (reference sequence). The CDR3 length is 13 residues. The CDR3 DNA is TGTGCCACGTCACCGAGCTCCTACAATGAGCAGTTCTTC. Translated: CATSPSSYNEQFF.

This clonotype appeared a few times. This chain joins TRBV5-1 and TRBJ1-2, with 8 bases lining up with TRBD1. The CDR3 contains 17 residues. The V gene end was trimmed by 6 bases and the J gene end by 0 bases; junction bases not matched to a gene: 13. Germline V gives CDR1 SGHRS, CDR2 YFSETQ. CDR3 in DNA: TGCGCCAGCACCAGGGGTGGGACAGGAGAAGCTAACTATGGCTACACCTTC. Encoded protein: CASTRGGTGEANYGYTF.

This chain uses TRBV5-1 with TRBJ2-7; D not resolved. This CDR3 region has 12 residues. The V end lost 0 bases, the J end lost 5 bases, and 6 bases lay between the germline ends. Germline lookup yields CDR1 SGHRS and CDR2 YFSETQ. The CDR3 DNA sequence: TGCGCCAGCAGCTTGGTAGCCCACGAGCAGTACTTC. Its translation: CASSLVAHEQYF.

The chain links TRBV4-3 to TRBJ2-2; D perhaps matches TRBD1 (6 bases). Trimming cost V 5 bases and J 2 bases, with 12 bases left between them. The CDR3 has 15 residues. From germline, CDR1 is LGHNA and CDR2 YSLEER. CDR3 in amino acids: CASSSHRANTGELFF. CDR3 bases: TGCGCCAGCAGCTCGCACAGGGCCAACACCGGGGAGCTGTTTTTT.

The sample holds many counts of this clonotype. The chain couples TRBV5-4 to TRBJ2-1; 7 bases align to TRBD2. The CDR3 contains 15 residues. Germline V gene sequence: CDR1 SGHNT, CDR2 YYREEE (reference sequence). The V segment lost 2 bases and the J segment 0 bases; nucleotides outside the gene matches: 2. CDR3 region: CASSFGGNSYNEQFF. The CDR3 DNA is TGTGCCAGCAGCTTCGGGGGGAACTCCTACAATGAGCAGTTCTTC.

This clonotype was counted a few times. The chain combines TRBV9 with TRBJ1-3; no definite D call. Germline loops: CDR1 SGDLS, CDR2 YYNGEE. The CDR3 is 16 residues long. V lost 0 bases and J 0 bases, leaving 10 bases between the germline ends. The CDR3 sequence is CASSVVADPSGNTIYF. CDR3 coding DNA: TGTGCCAGCAGCGTAGTTGCGGATCCCTCTGGAAACACCATATATTTT.

The sample holds a few counts of this clonotype. One end of the junction is discordant with germline, which a read error may explain. The chain has TRBV27 and TRBJ2-7; D is ambiguous. The CDR3 runs to 8 residues. Germline V gives CDR1 MNHEY, CDR2 SMNVEV (reference sequence). In DNA, the CDR3 is TGTGCCAGCAGCAAATCCATCTTC. It is translated as CASSKSIF.

This chain connects TRBV11-2 to TRBJ2-3; 7 bases align to TRBD2. The CDR3 is 17 residues long. Losses at the gene ends were 0 bases for V and 5 bases for J; bases not matched to a gene: 11. Germline CDR1 SGHAT, CDR2 FQNNGV. In nucleotides, the CDR3 is TGTGCCAGCAGCTTAGAATACCAGCGGGGCCCGAGAGATACGCAGTATTTT. Protein product: CASSLEYQRGPRDTQYF.

The table lists this clonotype with many counts. The chain carries TRBV4-2 and TRBJ2-5; 9 bases map to TRBD1. In germline, CDR1 is LGHNA, CDR2 YNFKEQ. J lost 5 bases, V lost 4 bases, and 5 bases had no gene match. This CDR3 has 14 amino acids. CDR3 amino acids: CASSPGTGKETQYF. CDR3 coding DNA: TGTGCCAGCAGCCCCGGGACAGGGAAGGAGACCCAGTACTTC.

This chain joins TRBV6-6 and TRBJ1-5; D is unclear. V lost 8 bases and J lost 11, with 16 bases in between. This CDR3 is built from 12 residues. Germline CDR1 is MNHNY and CDR2 is SVGAGI (reference sequence). CDR3: CASSTPTGAQHF. Written as DNA, the CDR3 is TGTGCCAGCTCTACCCCGACTGGAGCCCAGCATTTT.